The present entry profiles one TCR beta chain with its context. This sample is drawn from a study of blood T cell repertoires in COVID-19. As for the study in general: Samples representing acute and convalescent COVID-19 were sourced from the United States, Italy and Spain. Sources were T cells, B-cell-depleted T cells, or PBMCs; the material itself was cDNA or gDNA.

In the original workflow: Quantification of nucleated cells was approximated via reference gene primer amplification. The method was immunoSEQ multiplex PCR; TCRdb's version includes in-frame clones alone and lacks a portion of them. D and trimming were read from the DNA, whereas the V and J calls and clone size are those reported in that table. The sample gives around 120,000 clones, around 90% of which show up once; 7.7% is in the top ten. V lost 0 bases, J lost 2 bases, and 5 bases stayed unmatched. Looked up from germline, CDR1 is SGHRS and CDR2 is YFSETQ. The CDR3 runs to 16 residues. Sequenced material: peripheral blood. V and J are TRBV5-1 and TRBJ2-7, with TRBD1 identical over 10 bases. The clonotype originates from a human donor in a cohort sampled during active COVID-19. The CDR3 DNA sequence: TGCGCCAGCAGCTTGGAATGGGGACAGGGGACCTACGAGCAGTACTTC. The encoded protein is CASSLEWGQGTYEQYF.